The source of this T cell receptor (beta chain) is a study of T cell responses to AZD1222 COVID-19 vaccine. General study results and limits: Donors skewed white British and female; clonal diversity was possibly underestimated. CD4 TCRs associated with vaccination spanned spike, dominating at 160-218 and 743-854. Vaccination with two AZD1222 doses was followed by a rise in Spike-specific TCR breadth and depth.

The germline V gene encodes CDR1 SGHRS and CDR2 YFSETQ. J was trimmed by 4 bases and V by 4 bases; bases with no gene match: 8. The CDR3 totals 15 residues. About this clone: Its target is unknown.

Clones were read by immunoSEQ multiplex PCR, and TCRdb kept only the in-frame ones, dropping some. The table lists some 170,000 clones, roughly nine tenths of them singletons. V is TRBV5-1 and J is TRBJ2-5; 9 bases are shared with TRBD1. The sample in question was peripheral blood, obtained on day 0 of AZD1222 vaccination. This clonotype was obtained from an adult in good health. The CDR3 coding sequence is TGCGCCAGCAGCCCGTGGGGACAGGGAGGAGAGACCCAGTACTTC. Encoded protein: CASSPWGQGGETQYF. The full variable domain, in which reference TRBV5-1 and TRBJ2-5 provide the parts outside the CDR3, is KAGVTQTPRYLIKTRGQQVTLSCSPISGHRSVSWYQQTPGQGLQFLFEYFSETQRNKGNFPGRFSGRQFSNSRSEMNVSTLELGDSALYLCASSPWGQGGETQYFGPGTRLLVL.